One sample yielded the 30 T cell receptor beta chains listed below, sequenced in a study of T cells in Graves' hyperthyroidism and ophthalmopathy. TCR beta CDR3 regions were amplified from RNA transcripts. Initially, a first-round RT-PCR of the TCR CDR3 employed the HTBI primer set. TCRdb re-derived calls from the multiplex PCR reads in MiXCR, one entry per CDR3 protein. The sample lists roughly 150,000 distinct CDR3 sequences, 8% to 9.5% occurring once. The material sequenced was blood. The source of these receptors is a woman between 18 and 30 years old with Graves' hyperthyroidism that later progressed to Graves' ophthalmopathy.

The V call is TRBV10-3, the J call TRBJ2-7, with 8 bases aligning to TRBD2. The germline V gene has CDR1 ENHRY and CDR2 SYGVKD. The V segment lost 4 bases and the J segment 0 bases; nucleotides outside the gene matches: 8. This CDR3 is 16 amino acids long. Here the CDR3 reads CAISASSGGSSYEQYF. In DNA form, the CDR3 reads TGTGCCATCAGTGCCTCCAGCGGGGGCAGCTCCTACGAGCAGTACTTC.

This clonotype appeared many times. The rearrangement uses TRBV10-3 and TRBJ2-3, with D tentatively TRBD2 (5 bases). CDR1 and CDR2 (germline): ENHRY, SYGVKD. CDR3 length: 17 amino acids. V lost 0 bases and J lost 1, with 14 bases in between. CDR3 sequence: CAISESFPASRTDTQYF. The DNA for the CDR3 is TGTGCCATCAGTGAGTCATTCCCGGCTAGCCGCACAGATACGCAGTATTTT.

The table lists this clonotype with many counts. CDR3 in DNA: TGTGCCACCAGTGATGCCAGGGGATACACCGGGGAGCTGTTTTTT. It translates to CATSDARGYTGELFF. The gene calls are TRBV24-1 and TRBJ2-2; TRBD1 might be the D (6 bases). CDR1 KGHDR and CDR2 SFDVKD come from the germline V gene. V dropped 3 bases and J dropped 3 bases, with 10 bases sitting between them. The CDR3 has 15 residues.

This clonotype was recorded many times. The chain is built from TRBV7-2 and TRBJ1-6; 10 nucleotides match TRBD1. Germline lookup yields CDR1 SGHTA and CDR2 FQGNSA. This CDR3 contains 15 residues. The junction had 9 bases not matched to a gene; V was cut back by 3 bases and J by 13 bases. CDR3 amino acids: CASSLGQGRGSPLHF. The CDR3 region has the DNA TGTGCCAGCAGCTTGGGACAGGGGAGGGGTTCCCCCCTCCACTTT.

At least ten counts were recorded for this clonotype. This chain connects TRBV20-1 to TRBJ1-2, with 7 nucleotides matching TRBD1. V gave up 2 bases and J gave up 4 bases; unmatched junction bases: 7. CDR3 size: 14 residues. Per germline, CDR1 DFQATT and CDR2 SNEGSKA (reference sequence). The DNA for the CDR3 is TGCAGTGCTAGAATTGGGACAGATATCTATGGCTACACCTTC. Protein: CSARIGTDIYGYTF.

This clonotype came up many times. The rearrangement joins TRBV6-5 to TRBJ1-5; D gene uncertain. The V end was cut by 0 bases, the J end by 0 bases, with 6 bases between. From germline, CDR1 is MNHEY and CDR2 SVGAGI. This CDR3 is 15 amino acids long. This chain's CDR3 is CASSYSAVSNQPQHF. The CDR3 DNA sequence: TGTGCCAGCAGTTACTCGGCAGTTAGCAATCAGCCCCAGCATTTT.

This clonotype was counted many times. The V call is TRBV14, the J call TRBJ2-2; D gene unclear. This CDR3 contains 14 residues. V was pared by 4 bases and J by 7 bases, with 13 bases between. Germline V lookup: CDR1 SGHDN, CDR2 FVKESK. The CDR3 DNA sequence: TGTGCCAGCAGCCCCCGCCGGGTAGGCGGGGAGCTGTTTTTT. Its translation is CASSPRRVGGELFF.

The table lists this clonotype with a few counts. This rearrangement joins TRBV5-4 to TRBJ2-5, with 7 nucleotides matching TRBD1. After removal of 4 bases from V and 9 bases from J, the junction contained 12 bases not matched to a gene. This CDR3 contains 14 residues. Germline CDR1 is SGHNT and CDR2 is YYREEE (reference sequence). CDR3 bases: TGTGCCAGCAGCGTCAGGGACAGAGCTTCGGCCCAGTACTTC. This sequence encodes CASSVRDRASAQYF.

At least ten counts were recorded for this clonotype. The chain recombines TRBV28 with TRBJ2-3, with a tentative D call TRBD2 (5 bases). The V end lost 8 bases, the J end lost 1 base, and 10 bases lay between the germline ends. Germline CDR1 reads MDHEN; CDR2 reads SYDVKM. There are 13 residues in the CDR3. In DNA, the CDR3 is TGTGCCAGCTGGGTGAGGGGCACAGATACGCAGTATTTT. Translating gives CASWVRGTDTQYF.

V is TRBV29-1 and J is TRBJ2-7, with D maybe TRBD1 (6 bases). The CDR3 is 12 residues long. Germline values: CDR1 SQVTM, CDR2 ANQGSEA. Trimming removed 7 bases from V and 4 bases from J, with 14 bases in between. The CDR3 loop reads CSAEGDAYEQYF. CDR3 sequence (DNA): TGCAGCGCCGAGGGGGACGCATACGAGCAGTACTTC.

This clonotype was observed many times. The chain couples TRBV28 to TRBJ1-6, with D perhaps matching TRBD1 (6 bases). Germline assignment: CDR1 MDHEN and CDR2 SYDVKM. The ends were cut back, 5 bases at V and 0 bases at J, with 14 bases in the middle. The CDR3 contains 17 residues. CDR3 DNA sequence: TGTGCCAGCAGTAAGGGGGGAATAGGCTCCTATAATTCACCCCTCCACTTT. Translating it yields CASSKGGIGSYNSPLHF.

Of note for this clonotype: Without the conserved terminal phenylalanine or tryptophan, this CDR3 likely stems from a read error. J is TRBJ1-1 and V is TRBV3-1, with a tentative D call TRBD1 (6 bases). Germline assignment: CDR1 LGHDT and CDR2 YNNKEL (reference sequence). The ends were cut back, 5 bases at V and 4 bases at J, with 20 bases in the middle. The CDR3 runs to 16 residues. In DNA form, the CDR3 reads TGTGCCAGCAGCTTCAGGGGTCACGGCACGACCACTGAAGCTTTCCTT. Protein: CASSFRGHGTTTEAFL.

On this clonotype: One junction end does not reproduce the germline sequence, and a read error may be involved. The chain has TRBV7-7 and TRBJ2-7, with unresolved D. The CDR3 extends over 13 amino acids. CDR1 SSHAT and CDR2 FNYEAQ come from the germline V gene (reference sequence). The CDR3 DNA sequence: TGTGCTAGCAGCTTTACGGTGGTCCACGAGCAGTACTTC. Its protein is CASSFTVVHEQYF.

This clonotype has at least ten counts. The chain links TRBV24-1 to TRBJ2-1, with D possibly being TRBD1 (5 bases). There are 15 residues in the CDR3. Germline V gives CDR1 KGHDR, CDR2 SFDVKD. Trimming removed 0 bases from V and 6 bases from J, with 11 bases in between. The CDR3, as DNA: TGTGCCACCAGTGATTTGAGGGGAAACCGCAATGAGCAGTTCTTC. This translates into CATSDLRGNRNEQFF.

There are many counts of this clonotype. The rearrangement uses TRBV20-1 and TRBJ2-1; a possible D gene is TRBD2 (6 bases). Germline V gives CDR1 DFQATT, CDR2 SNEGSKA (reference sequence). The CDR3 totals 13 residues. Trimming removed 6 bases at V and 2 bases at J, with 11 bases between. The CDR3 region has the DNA TGCAGTGCACCGGGACTTGCCTACAATGAGCAGTTCTTC. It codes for CSAPGLAYNEQFF.

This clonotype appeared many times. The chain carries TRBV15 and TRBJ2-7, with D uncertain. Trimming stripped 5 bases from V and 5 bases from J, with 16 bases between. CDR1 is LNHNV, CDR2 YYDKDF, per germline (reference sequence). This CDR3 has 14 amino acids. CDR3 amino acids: CATSYLPGSHEQYF. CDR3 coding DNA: TGTGCCACCAGCTACCTCCCTGGGTCCCACGAGCAGTACTTC.

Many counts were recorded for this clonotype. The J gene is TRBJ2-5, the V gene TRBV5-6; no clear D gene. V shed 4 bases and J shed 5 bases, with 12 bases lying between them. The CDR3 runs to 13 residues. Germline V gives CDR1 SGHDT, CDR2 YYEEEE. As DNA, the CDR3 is TGTGCCAGCAGCCGGATTCCTGGCGAGACCCAGTACTTC. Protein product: CASSRIPGETQYF.

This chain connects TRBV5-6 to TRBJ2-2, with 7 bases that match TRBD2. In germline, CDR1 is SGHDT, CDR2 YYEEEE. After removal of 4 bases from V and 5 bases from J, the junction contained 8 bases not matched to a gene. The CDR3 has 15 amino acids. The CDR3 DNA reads TGTGCCAGCAGCCATCAGGGAGCGGGGACCGGGGAGCTGTTTTTT. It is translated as CASSHQGAGTGELFF.

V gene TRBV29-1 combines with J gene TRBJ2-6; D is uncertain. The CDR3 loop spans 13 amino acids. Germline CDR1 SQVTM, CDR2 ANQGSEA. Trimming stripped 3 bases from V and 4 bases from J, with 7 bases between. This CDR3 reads CSVDSEGANVLTF. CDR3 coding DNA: TGCAGCGTTGACTCGGAAGGGGCCAACGTCCTGACTTTC.

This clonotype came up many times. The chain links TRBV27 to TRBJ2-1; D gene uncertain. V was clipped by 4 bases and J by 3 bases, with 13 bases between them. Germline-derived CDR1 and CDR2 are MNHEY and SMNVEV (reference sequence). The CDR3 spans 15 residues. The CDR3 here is CASSSAEMGYNEQFF. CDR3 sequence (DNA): TGTGCCAGCAGTTCGGCGGAGATGGGCTACAATGAGCAGTTCTTC.

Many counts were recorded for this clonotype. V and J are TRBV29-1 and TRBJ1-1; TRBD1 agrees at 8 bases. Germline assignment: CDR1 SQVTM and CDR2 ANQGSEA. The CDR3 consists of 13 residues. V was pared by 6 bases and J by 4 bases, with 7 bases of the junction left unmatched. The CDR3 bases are TGCAGCGTCGGTCGACAGGGGAGCACTGAAGCTTTCTTT. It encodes CSVGRQGSTEAFF.

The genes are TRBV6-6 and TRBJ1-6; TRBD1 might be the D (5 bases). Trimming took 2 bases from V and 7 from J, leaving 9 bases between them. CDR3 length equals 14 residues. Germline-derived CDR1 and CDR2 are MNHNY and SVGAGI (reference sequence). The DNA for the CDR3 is TGTGCCAGCAGTTACCGGGGGAAGAATTCACCCCTCCACTTT. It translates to CASSYRGKNSPLHF.

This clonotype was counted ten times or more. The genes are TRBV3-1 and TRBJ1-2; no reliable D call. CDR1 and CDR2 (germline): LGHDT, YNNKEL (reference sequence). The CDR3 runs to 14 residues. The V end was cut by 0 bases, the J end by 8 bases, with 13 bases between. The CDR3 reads CASSQEGASRGYTF. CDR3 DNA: TGTGCCAGCAGCCAAGAGGGAGCCAGTAGAGGCTACACCTTC.

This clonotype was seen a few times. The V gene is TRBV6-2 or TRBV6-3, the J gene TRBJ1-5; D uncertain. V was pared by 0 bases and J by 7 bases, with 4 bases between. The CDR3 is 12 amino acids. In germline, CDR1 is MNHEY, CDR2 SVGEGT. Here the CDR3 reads CASSYSGQPQHF. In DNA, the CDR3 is TGTGCCAGCAGTTACTCAGGACAGCCCCAGCATTTT.

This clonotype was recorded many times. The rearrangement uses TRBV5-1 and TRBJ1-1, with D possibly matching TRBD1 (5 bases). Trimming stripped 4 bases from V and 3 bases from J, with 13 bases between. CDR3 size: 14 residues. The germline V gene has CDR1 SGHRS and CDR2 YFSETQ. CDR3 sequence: CASSNVPTDTEAFF. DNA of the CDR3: TGCGCCAGCAGCAATGTACCGACAGACACTGAAGCTTTCTTT.

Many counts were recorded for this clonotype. Here the CDR3 DNA reads TGTGCCAGCAGTTCCCTCGCAGCTGACTATGGCTACACCTTC. It specifies CASSSLAADYGYTF. The chain has TRBV27 and TRBJ1-2; D unresolved. CDR3 length: 14 amino acids. Per germline, CDR1 MNHEY and CDR2 SMNVEV (reference sequence). V was pared by 4 bases and J by 3 bases, with 12 bases between.

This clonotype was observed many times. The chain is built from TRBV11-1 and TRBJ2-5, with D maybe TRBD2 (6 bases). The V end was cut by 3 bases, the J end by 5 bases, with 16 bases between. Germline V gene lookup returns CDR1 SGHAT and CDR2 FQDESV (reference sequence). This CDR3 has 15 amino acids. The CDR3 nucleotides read TGTGCCAGCAGCTTTGGAGGGATAGGGGAGGAGACCCAGTACTTC. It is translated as CASSFGGIGEETQYF.

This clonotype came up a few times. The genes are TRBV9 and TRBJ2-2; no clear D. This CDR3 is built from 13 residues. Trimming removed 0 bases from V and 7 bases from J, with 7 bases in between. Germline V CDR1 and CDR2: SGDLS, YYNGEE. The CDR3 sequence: CASSVEYSGELFF. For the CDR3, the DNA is TGTGCCAGCAGCGTAGAATACAGCGGGGAGCTGTTTTTT.

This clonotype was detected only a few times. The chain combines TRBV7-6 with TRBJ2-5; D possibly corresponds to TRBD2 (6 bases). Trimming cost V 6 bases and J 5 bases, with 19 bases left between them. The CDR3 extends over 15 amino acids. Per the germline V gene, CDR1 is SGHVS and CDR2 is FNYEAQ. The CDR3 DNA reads TGTGCCAGCAGAGCCAGAACCGGGACTGGGGAGACCCAGTACTTC. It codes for CASRARTGTGETQYF.

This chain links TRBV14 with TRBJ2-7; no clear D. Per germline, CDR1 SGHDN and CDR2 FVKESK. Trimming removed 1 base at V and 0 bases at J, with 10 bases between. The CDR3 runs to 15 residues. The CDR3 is CASSQGLVYSYEQYF. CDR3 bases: TGTGCCAGCAGCCAAGGGCTCGTTTACTCCTACGAGCAGTACTTC.